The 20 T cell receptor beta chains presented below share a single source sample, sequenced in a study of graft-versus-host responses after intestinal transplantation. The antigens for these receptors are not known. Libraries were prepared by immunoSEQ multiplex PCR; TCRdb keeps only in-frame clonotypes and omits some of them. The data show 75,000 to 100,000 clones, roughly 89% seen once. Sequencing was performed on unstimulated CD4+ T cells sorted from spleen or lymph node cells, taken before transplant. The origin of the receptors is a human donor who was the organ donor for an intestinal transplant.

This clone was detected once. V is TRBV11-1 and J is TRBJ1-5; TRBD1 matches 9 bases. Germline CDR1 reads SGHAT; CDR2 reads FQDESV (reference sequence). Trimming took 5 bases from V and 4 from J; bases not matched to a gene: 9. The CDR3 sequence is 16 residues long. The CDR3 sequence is CASSPRDREGNQPQHF. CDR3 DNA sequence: TGTGCCAGCAGCCCTCGGGACAGGGAGGGGAATCAGCCCCAGCATTTT.

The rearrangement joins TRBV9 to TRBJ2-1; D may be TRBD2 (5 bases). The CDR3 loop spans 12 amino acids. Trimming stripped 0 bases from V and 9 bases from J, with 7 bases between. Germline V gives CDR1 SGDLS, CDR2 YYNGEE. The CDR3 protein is CASSVAEGEQFF. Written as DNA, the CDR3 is TGTGCCAGCAGCGTAGCTGAGGGTGAGCAGTTCTTC.

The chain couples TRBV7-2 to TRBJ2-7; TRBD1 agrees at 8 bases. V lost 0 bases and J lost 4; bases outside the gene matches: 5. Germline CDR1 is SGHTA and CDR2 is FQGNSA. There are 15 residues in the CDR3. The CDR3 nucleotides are TGTGCCAGCAGCTTAGCGGGGACAGGAGGGTACGAGCAGTACTTC. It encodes CASSLAGTGGYEQYF.

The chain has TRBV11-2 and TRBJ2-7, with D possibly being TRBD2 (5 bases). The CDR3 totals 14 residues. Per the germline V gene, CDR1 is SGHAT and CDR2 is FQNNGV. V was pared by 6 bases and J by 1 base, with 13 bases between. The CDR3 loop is CASSWESFSYEQYF. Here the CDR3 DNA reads TGTGCCAGCAGTTGGGAGTCGTTTTCCTACGAGCAGTACTTC. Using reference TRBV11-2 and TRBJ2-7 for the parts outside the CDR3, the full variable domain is EAGVAQSPRYKIIEKRQSVAFWCNPISGHATLYWYQQILGQGPKLLIQFQNNGVVDDSQLPKDRFSAERLKGVDSTLKIQPAKLEDSAVYLCASSWESFSYEQYFGPGTRLTVT.

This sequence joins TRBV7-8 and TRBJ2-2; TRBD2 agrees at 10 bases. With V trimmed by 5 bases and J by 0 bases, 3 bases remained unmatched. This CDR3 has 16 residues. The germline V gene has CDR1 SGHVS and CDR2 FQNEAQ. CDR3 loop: CASSRAGGSNTGELFF. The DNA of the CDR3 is TGTGCCAGCAGCAGAGCGGGGGGGTCGAACACCGGGGAGCTGTTTTTT.

CDR3 sequence: CASSFSGWRGSTDTQYF. Written as DNA, the CDR3 is TGTGCCAGCAGCTTCTCGGGATGGCGGGGGAGCACAGATACGCAGTATTTT. The chain uses TRBV7-6 and TRBJ2-3; the match to TRBD2 covers 7 bases. The CDR3 consists of 17 residues. J was trimmed by 0 bases and V by 3 bases; bases with no gene match: 9. Germline V gene sequence: CDR1 SGHVS, CDR2 FNYEAQ.

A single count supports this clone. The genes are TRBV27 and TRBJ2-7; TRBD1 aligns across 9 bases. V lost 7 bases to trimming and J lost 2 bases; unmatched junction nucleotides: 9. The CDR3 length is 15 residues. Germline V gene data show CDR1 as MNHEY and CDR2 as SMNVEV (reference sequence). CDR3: CASTPNGQGPYEQYF. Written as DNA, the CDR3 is TGTGCCAGCACCCCGAACGGACAGGGGCCCTACGAGCAGTACTTC.

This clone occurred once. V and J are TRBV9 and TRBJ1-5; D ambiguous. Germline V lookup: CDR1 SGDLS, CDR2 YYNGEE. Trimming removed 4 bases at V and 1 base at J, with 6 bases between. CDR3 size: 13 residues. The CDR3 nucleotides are TGTGCCAGCAGCCTTGAGAGCAATCAGCCCCAGCATTTT. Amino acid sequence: CASSLESNQPQHF.

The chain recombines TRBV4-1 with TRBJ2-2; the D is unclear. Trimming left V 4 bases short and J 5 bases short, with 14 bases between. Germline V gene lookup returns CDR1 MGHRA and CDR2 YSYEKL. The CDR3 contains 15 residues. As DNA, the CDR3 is TGCGCCAGCAGCCCAGACGACCGGCGGACCGGGGAGCTGTTTTTT. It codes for CASSPDDRRTGELFF.

This CDR3 reads CASNDRSNQPQHF. In nucleotides, the CDR3 is TGTGCCAGTAACGACAGGTCAAATCAGCCCCAGCATTTT. The V call is TRBV6-1, the J call TRBJ1-5; D perhaps matches TRBD1 (6 bases). This CDR3 comprises 13 residues. With 9 bases removed from V and 4 bases from J, the gap between germline ends came to 13 bases. Per germline, CDR1 MNHNS and CDR2 SASEGT.

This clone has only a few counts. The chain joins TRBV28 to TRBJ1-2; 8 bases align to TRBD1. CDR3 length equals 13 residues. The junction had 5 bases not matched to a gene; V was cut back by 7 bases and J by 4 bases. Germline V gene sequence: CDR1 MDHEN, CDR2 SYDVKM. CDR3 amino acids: CASIPDRGYGYTF. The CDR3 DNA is TGTGCCAGCATCCCTGACAGGGGCTATGGCTACACCTTC.

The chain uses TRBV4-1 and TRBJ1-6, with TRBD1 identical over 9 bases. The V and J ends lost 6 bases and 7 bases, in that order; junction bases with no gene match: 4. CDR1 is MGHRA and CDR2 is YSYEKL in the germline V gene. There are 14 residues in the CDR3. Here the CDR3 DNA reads TGCGCCAGCAGTCGAACAGGGGGCAATTCACCCCTCCACTTT. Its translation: CASSRTGGNSPLHF.

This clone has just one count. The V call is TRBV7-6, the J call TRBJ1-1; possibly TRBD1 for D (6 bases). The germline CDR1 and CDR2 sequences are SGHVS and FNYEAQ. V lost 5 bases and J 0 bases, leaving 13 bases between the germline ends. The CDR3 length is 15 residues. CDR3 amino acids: CASSKTGTMNTEAFF. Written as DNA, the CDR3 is TGTGCCAGCAGCAAAACAGGGACCATGAACACTGAAGCTTTCTTT.

CDR3: CASSMDRWSSYEQYF. CDR3 bases: TGTGCCAGTAGTATGGACAGGTGGAGCTCCTACGAGCAGTACTTC. V gene TRBV19 combines with J gene TRBJ2-7; 7 nucleotides agree with TRBD1. Germline lookup yields CDR1 LNHDA and CDR2 SQIVND (reference sequence). Trimming removed 3 bases from V and 0 bases from J; junction bases left unmatched: 5. This CDR3 is 15 amino acids long.

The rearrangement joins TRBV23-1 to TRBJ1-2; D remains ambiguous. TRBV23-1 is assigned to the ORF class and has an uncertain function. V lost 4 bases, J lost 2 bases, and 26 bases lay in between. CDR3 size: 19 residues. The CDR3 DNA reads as TGCGCCAGCAGTCCGGCGGGGTGGGAATGTCTGCGGGCGAACTATGGCTACACCTTC. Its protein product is CASSPAGWECLRANYGYTF.

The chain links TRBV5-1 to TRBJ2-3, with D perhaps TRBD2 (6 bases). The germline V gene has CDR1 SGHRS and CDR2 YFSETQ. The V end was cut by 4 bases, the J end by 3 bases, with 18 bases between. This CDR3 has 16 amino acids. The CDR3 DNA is TGCGCCAGCAGCGCATGGGCGGGGATGGGGACAGATACGCAGTATTTT. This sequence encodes CASSAWAGMGTDTQYF.

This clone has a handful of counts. The CDR3 nucleotides read TGTGCCAGCAGCCGCACGGCAGGCTCATACAATGAGCAGTTCTTC. Protein product: CASSRTAGSYNEQFF. The chain combines TRBV27 with TRBJ2-1; D uncertain. The CDR3 consists of 15 residues. V shed 6 bases and J shed 4 bases, with 16 bases lying between them. CDR1 is MNHEY, CDR2 SMNVEV, per germline (reference sequence).

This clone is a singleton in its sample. The CDR3 here is CASSLAASGGQETQYF. The CDR3 bases are TGCGCCAGCAGCTTGGCGGCTAGCGGGGGCCAAGAGACCCAGTACTTC. The rearrangement links TRBV5-1 to TRBJ2-5; 10 bases are a match to TRBD2. CDR3 length: 16 amino acids. Germline trimming cut 0 bases from V and 1 base from J; bases unmatched to any gene: 3. The germline CDR1 and CDR2 sequences are SGHRS and YFSETQ.

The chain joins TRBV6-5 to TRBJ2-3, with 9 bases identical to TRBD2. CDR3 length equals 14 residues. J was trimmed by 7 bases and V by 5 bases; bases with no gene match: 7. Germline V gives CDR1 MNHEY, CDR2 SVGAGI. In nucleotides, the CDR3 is TGTGCCAGCAGTAGGGGCGGGGGGGCATATACGCAGTATTTT. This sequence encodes CASSRGGGAYTQYF.

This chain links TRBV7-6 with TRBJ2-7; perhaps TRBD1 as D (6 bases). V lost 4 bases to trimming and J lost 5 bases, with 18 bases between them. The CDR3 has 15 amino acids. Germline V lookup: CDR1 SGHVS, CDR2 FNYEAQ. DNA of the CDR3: TGTGCCAGCAGCTCGACACAGGGCAGAAGGCACGAGCAGTACTTC. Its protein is CASSSTQGRRHEQYF. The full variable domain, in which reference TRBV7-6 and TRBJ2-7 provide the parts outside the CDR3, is GAGVSQSPRYKVTKRGQDVALRCDPISGHVSLYWYRQALGQGPEFLTYFNYEAQQDKSGLPNDRFSAERPEGSISTLTIQRTEQRDSAMYRCASSSTQGRRHEQYFGPGTRLTVT.